What follows are 23 T cell receptor beta chains derived from one specimen sequenced in a study of vaccination and CD4 T cells after COVID-19. Noted treatment: approximately 10-day PBMC culture with coronavirus spike peptide pools or control peptides (ViraFEST assay). Their recognized antigens are unknown. The Oncomine TCR Beta short-read assay was applied to DNA of cultured CD4+ T cells. TCRdb ran MiXCR on the PCR reads and lists one entry per CDR3 protein. The table includes under 20,000 distinct CDR3 sequences, around 80% detected once. The sample here was CD4+ T cells from blood, cultured in vitro, taken after SARS-CoV-2 vaccination. These receptors all stem from a human donor who received a COVID-19 vaccine.

J is TRBJ2-1 and V is TRBV2, with D uncertain. CDR3 length equals 11 residues. In germline, CDR1 is SNHLY, CDR2 FYNNEI. Trimming took off 4 bases at V and 7 bases at J, with 5 bases between the two ends. CDR3 nucleotides: TGTGCCAGCAGTGGAGCGAATGAGCAGTTCTTC. Translating it yields CASSGANEQFF.

This clonotype was seen only a few times. V is TRBV7-2 and J is TRBJ2-1, with D hard to call. Germline V lookup: CDR1 SGHTA, CDR2 FQGNSA. The CDR3 loop spans 16 amino acids. Between the trimmed V and J ends, which lost 4 bases and 0 bases, there was a span of 13 bases. The CDR3, as DNA: TGTGCCAGCAGCTGGAGTTCAGGTAACTCCTACAATGAGCAGTTCTTC. Protein: CASSWSSGNSYNEQFF.

This clonotype has more than one count but fewer than ten. The chain joins TRBV6-1 to TRBJ1-5; 9 bases fit TRBD1. Germline lookup yields CDR1 MNHNS and CDR2 SASEGT. Losses at the gene ends were 6 bases for V and 0 bases for J; bases not matched to a gene: 9. The CDR3 has 17 residues. In DNA form, the CDR3 reads TGTGCCAGCAGAGAGGGACAGGGAGTAATTAGCAATCAGCCCCAGCATTTT. It is translated as CASREGQGVISNQPQHF.

This chain's CDR3 is CASSFSGGYTF. CDR3 sequence (DNA): TGTGCCAGCAGTTTTTCGGGGGGCTACACCTTC. This chain connects TRBV12-3 or TRBV12-4 to TRBJ1-2; no definite D call. The V end was cut by 3 bases, the J end by 8 bases, with 7 bases between. The CDR3 extends over 11 amino acids.

The V gene is TRBV20-1, the J gene TRBJ1-2; 8 bases agree with TRBD1. CDR1 and CDR2 (germline): DFQATT, SNEGSKA (reference sequence). Unmatched junction bases numbered 11, after V lost 6 bases and J lost 5 bases. The CDR3 runs to 14 residues. CDR3 loop: CSATINDRGYGYTF. The CDR3 DNA follows: TGCAGTGCCACTATAAATGACAGGGGATATGGCTACACCTTC.

V and J are TRBV30 and TRBJ2-1; D remains unclear. V was cut by 2 bases and J by 0 bases, with 8 bases left in between. This CDR3 is built from 14 residues. CDR1 and CDR2 (germline): GTSNPN, SVGIG (reference sequence). CDR3 DNA sequence: TGTGCCTGGAGTCTAACCTACTCCTACAATGAGCAGTTCTTC. Translation: CAWSLTYSYNEQFF.

This clonotype was counted a few times. The gene calls are TRBV15 and TRBJ1-5; tentative D call: TRBD1 (6 bases). CDR3 length: 15 residues. Germline V gene lookup returns CDR1 LNHNV and CDR2 YYDKDF (reference sequence). With 0 bases removed from V and 3 bases from J, the gap between germline ends came to 9 bases. This CDR3 is CATSRENRVNQPQHF. The CDR3 DNA sequence: TGTGCCACCAGCAGAGAGAACAGGGTCAATCAGCCCCAGCATTTT.

The rearrangement joins TRBV2 to TRBJ2-6; the D gene is possibly TRBD2 (5 bases). V was cut by 4 bases and J by 4 bases, with 11 bases left in between. Germline V gives CDR1 SNHLY, CDR2 FYNNEI. This CDR3 region has 15 residues. The CDR3 reads CASSGNRGGANVLTF. The CDR3 region has the DNA TGTGCCAGCAGTGGTAACCGGGGAGGGGCCAACGTCCTGACTTTC.

V is TRBV7-2 and J is TRBJ2-3; the match to TRBD1 covers 8 bases. V dropped 3 bases and J dropped 3; count of bases not matched to a gene: 2. The CDR3 is 14 amino acids. The germline CDR1 and CDR2 sequences are SGHTA and FQGNSA. CDR3 nucleotide sequence: TGTGCCAGCAGCTTGCAGGGGGCGACAGATACGCAGTATTTT. Translated: CASSLQGATDTQYF.

V is TRBV20-1 and J is TRBJ2-7, with TRBD1 as a possible D gene (5 bases). Trimming stripped 3 bases from V and 4 bases from J, with 19 bases between. The CDR3 length is 15 residues. Looked up from germline, CDR1 is DFQATT and CDR2 is SNEGSKA (reference sequence). The CDR3 is CSARGRTRAPYEQYF. In DNA form, the CDR3 reads TGCAGTGCTAGGGGTCGGACACGAGCACCTTACGAGCAGTACTTC.

This clonotype was detected once. V gene TRBV24-1 combines with J gene TRBJ1-4; maybe TRBD1 (5 bases). Between the trimmed V and J ends, which lost 9 bases and 8 bases, there was a span of 15 bases. The CDR3 is 13 residues long. Germline CDR1 KGHDR, CDR2 SFDVKD. CDR3 in DNA: TGTGCCACCGGGGCCTCGGGGGAGGAAAAACTGTTTTTT. Protein: CATGASGEEKLFF.

The CDR3 sequence: CSARVADTQYF. The CDR3 DNA sequence: TGCAGTGCTAGGGTCGCAGATACGCAGTATTTT. The chain recombines TRBV20-1 with TRBJ2-3; unclear D gene. Germline V gene sequence: CDR1 DFQATT, CDR2 SNEGSKA (reference sequence). V lost 3 bases to trimming and J lost 4 bases, with 5 bases between them. This CDR3 region has 11 residues.

This clonotype was seen a single time. The chain carries TRBV20-1 and TRBJ2-1, with 8 bases fitting TRBD2. The V gene end was trimmed by 3 bases and the J gene end by 7 bases; junction bases not matched to a gene: 8. The germline gives CDR1 DFQATT, CDR2 SNEGSKA (reference sequence). The CDR3 loop spans 14 amino acids. The CDR3 sequence is CSASFGLAMNEQFF. CDR3 coding DNA: TGCAGTGCTAGCTTCGGACTAGCTATGAATGAGCAGTTCTTC.

The chain employs TRBV30 and TRBJ2-1; 8 bases fit TRBD2. Germline lookup yields CDR1 GTSNPN and CDR2 SVGIG (reference sequence). This CDR3 has 15 amino acids. V trimming: 0 bases; J trimming: 7 bases; junction bases outside the gene matches: 8. DNA for the CDR3: TGTGCCTGGAGTGTAGACGGGGGGGCGGGGAATGAGCAGTTCTTC. This codes for CAWSVDGGAGNEQFF.

The chain links TRBV2 to TRBJ2-7; TRBD1 agrees at 9 bases. The trim removed 8 bases at V and 6 bases at J, leaving 11 bases unmatched. Germline CDR1 and CDR2: SNHLY and FYNNEI. The CDR3 length is 14 residues. In DNA, the CDR3 is TGTGCCAGCTATACCCCGGGACAGGGATTCGAGCAGTACTTC. Translating gives CASYTPGQGFEQYF. Variable domain in full (rest from reference TRBV2 and TRBJ2-7): EPEVTQTPSHQVTQMGQEVILRCVPISNHLYFYWYRQILGQKVEFLVSFYNNEISEKSEIFDDQFSVERPDGSNFTLKIRSTKLEDSAMYFCASYTPGQGFEQYFGPGTRLTVT.

J is TRBJ2-7 and V is TRBV24-1; TRBD2 aligns across 9 bases. CDR1 is KGHDR, CDR2 SFDVKD, per germline. The CDR3 consists of 15 residues. V lost 5 bases and J lost 2; bases outside the gene matches: 6. This CDR3 is CATSAGSGGTYEQYF. The CDR3 DNA is TGTGCCACCAGTGCCGGGAGCGGGGGGACCTACGAGCAGTACTTC.

The V and J genes are TRBV10-3 and TRBJ1-2; 8 nucleotides line up with TRBD1. Trimming at V came to 3 bases and at J to 6 bases, leaving 3 bases not matched to a gene. There are 13 residues in the CDR3. Germline-derived CDR1 and CDR2 are ENHRY and SYGVKD. The CDR3 coding sequence is TGTGCCATCAGTGACGGGACAGGTAATGGCTACACCTTC. This translates into CAISDGTGNGYTF.

J is TRBJ2-7 and V is TRBV20-1; a weak D match, TRBD1 (5 bases). Per germline, CDR1 DFQATT and CDR2 SNEGSKA (reference sequence). This CDR3 spans 11 amino acids. V was trimmed by 6 bases and J by 4 bases, leaving 10 bases between them. The CDR3 region has the DNA TGCAGTGCCAACCAGGGTTACGAGCAGTACTTC. Translating gives CSANQGYEQYF.

The chain recombines TRBV15 with TRBJ1-5; D is ambiguous. Deletions cut 3 bases from V and 0 bases from J, with 9 bases between. CDR1 LNHNV and CDR2 YYDKDF come from the germline V gene (reference sequence). The CDR3 contains 15 residues. CDR3 region: CATSRGYLSNQPQHF. The CDR3 nucleotides read TGTGCCACCAGCAGGGGTTATCTTAGCAATCAGCCCCAGCATTTT.

This chain connects TRBV12-3 or TRBV12-4 to TRBJ1-6; unclear D gene. The ends were cut back, 2 bases at V and 7 bases at J, with 6 bases in the middle. This CDR3 is 13 amino acids long. The CDR3: CASSLTGNSPLHF. The CDR3 region has the DNA TGTGCCAGCAGTTTAACCGGGAATTCACCCCTCCACTTT.

This clonotype was observed a few times. The V and J genes are TRBV2 and TRBJ2-7, with D unresolved. From germline, CDR1 is SNHLY and CDR2 FYNNEI. The CDR3 length is 13 residues. The V end was cut by 6 bases, the J end by 0 bases, with 9 bases between. This CDR3 reads CASSYSSSYEQYF. The DNA for the CDR3 is TGTGCCAGCAGCTACAGTAGCTCCTACGAGCAGTACTTC.

The genes are TRBV19 and TRBJ2-3, with D possibly TRBD1 on 6 matching bases. Trimming pared 1 base from V and 1 base from J, leaving 12 bases between. CDR1 LNHDA and CDR2 SQIVND come from the germline V gene (reference sequence). The CDR3 totals 16 residues. The CDR3 DNA is TGTGCCAGTAGTATAGGTCCAGGGGCCGGCACAGATACGCAGTATTTT. Its protein product is CASSIGPGAGTDTQYF.

This sequence joins TRBV7-3 and TRBJ2-5; D might be TRBD2 (5 bases). This CDR3 comprises 15 residues. The V gene lost 1 base and the J gene lost 1 base, with 10 bases spanning the gap. Germline loops: CDR1 SGHTA, CDR2 FQGTGA. CDR3 coding DNA: TGTGCCAGCAGCTTAATGGCGGGCGTCCAAGAGACCCAGTACTTC. Translation gives CASSLMAGVQETQYF. The whole variable domain, filled in from reference TRBV7-3 and TRBJ2-5, reads GAGVSQTPSNKVTEKGKYVELRCDPISGHTALYWYRQSLGQGPEFLIYFQGTGAADDSGLPNDRFFAVRPEGSVSTLKIQRTERGDSAVYLCASSLMAGVQETQYFGPGTRLLVL.